These T cell receptor beta chains were read from a single sample in a study of blood T cell repertoires in COVID-19. Data came from immunoSEQ multiplex PCR; TCRdb stores just in-frame clones and leaves some out. The sample consists of roughly 190,000 clones, around 87% of them appearing once. The sequenced sample was PBMCs or T cells enriched from blood (not recorded which). The receptors come from a woman in her 40s in a cohort exposed to, infected with or recovered from COVID-19 (not recorded which). Each CDR3 is given with its conserved first and last residue. Fields, in order: V gene, D gene, J gene, clone size, CDR3 DNA, CDR3 protein. The D gene is left open where the match is weak. Size tells how often a clone was seen (once, few, many) or the class of an expanded clone, and some rows leave it out.

v_gene: TRBV4-1; d_gene: -; j_gene: TRBJ1-2; abundance: -; CDR3nt: TGCGCCAGCAGCCCCTATTCGGACAGACAGAACTATGGCTACACCTTC; CDR3aa: CASSPYSDRQNYGYTF
v_gene: TRBV27; d_gene: -; j_gene: TRBJ1-6; abundance: -; CDR3nt: TGTGCCAGCAGTTTCGACAGGCGAGATTCACCCCTCCACTTT; CDR3aa: CASSFDRRDSPLHF
v_gene: TRBV7-9; d_gene: -; j_gene: TRBJ1-1; abundance: -; CDR3nt: TGTGCCAGCAGCGGTTCGGGGGGGCCCTCGGGGACTGAAGCTTTCTTT; CDR3aa: CASSGSGGPSGTEAFF
v_gene: TRBV11-3; d_gene: -; j_gene: TRBJ1-1; abundance: -; CDR3nt: TGTGCCAGCAGCCCATTCAGGGGCACTGAAGCTTTCTTT; CDR3aa: CASSPFRGTEAFF
v_gene: TRBV6-1; d_gene: -; j_gene: TRBJ1-6; abundance: -; CDR3nt: TGTGCCAGCAGTGAAGTAGGGCAGGGCCATTCACCCCTCCACTTT; CDR3aa: CASSEVGQGHSPLHF
v_gene: TRBV6-5; d_gene: -; j_gene: TRBJ1-1; abundance: -; CDR3nt: TGTGCCAGCAGTATCGATCGACAGACTGAAGCTTTCTTT; CDR3aa: CASSIDRQTEAFF
v_gene: TRBV12-3/TRBV12-4; d_gene: -; j_gene: TRBJ2-7; abundance: few; CDR3nt: TGTGCCAGCAGCAAAACCTACGAGCAGTACTTC; CDR3aa: CASSKTYEQYF
v_gene: TRBV6-6; d_gene: TRBD2; j_gene: TRBJ2-7; abundance: -; CDR3nt: TGTGCCAGCAGACCCGGGGAGGGAGTCGAGCAGTACTTC; CDR3aa: CASRPGEGVEQYF
v_gene: TRBV5-1; d_gene: -; j_gene: TRBJ1-1; abundance: -; CDR3nt: TGCGCCAGCAGCTTGAACAGGAACACTGAAGCTTTCTTT; CDR3aa: CASSLNRNTEAFF
v_gene: TRBV6-2/TRBV6-3; d_gene: -; j_gene: TRBJ1-1; abundance: once; CDR3nt: TGTGCCAGCAGTTTGGGACAAGAAGGGACTGAAGCTTTCTTT; CDR3aa: CASSLGQEGTEAFF
v_gene: TRBV4-1; d_gene: -; j_gene: TRBJ1-1; abundance: -; CDR3nt: TGCGCCAGCAGCCCGCGCGCGGGTGGCACTGAAGCTTTCTTT; CDR3aa: CASSPRAGGTEAFF
v_gene: TRBV5-1; d_gene: -; j_gene: TRBJ1-5; abundance: -; CDR3nt: TGCGCCAGCAGCTTCTCCGGGACAAGGAGCAATCAGCCCCAGCATTTT; CDR3aa: CASSFSGTRSNQPQHF
v_gene: TRBV18; d_gene: TRBD1; j_gene: TRBJ2-3; abundance: -; CDR3nt: TGTGCCAGCTCACCCGCGGGACAGGGGATGCATACGCAGTATTTT; CDR3aa: CASSPAGQGMHTQYF
v_gene: TRBV11-2; d_gene: TRBD2; j_gene: TRBJ2-7; abundance: once; CDR3nt: TGTGCCAGCAGCCCATACCCGACTAGCGGGAACCCCTACGAGCAGTACTTC; CDR3aa: CASSPYPTSGNPYEQYF
v_gene: TRBV29-1; d_gene: TRBD1; j_gene: TRBJ1-5; abundance: -; CDR3nt: TGCAGCGGAAGGACAGGGGGCCCCAATCAGCCCCAGCATTTT; CDR3aa: CSGRTGGPNQPQHF
v_gene: TRBV3-1/TRBV3-2; d_gene: -; j_gene: TRBJ2-4; abundance: -; CDR3nt: TGTGCCAGCAGCCAAGCGGAAAACATTCAGTACTTC; CDR3aa: CASSQAENIQYF
v_gene: TRBV27; d_gene: TRBD1; j_gene: TRBJ1-1; abundance: -; CDR3nt: TGTGCCAGCAGTTTCGGACAGGGGACCACTGAAGCTTTCTTT; CDR3aa: CASSFGQGTTEAFF
v_gene: TRBV4-2; d_gene: -; j_gene: TRBJ2-5; abundance: -; CDR3nt: TGTGCCAGCAGCCAAGATCGCGGAACTCAAGAGACCCAGTACTTC; CDR3aa: CASSQDRGTQETQYF
v_gene: TRBV6-5; d_gene: TRBD2; j_gene: TRBJ2-1; abundance: -; CDR3nt: TGTGCCAGCAGTTGGGGACTAGCGGGACCCAATGAGCAGTTCTTC; CDR3aa: CASSWGLAGPNEQFF